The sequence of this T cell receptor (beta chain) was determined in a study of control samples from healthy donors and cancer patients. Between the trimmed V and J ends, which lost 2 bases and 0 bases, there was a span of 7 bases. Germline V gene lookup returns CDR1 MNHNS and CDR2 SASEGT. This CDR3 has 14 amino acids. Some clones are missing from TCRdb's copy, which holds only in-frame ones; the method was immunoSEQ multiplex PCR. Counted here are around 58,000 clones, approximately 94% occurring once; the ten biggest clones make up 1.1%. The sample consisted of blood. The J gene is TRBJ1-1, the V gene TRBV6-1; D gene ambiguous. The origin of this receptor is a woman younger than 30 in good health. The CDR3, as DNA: TGTGCCAGCAGTGAAATGGGGATGAACACTGAAGCTTTCTTT. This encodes CASSEMGMNTEAFF.